Described below is a single T cell receptor beta chain sequence and its context. The antigen it binds to is not known. Per-base qualities were not stored, and no clone one base away is much larger. The data were taken from a study of cytotoxic CD8 clonotypes in ibrutinib-treated CLL (dated by TCRdb to about 2021). Study-level background: In this cohort, around 15 patients were treatment-naive and approximately twelve were relapsed/refractory, while around 18 had unmutated IGHV. Partial responses were observed in about 25 patients and complete responses in 2; after a median follow-up of around 68 months, remission was maintained in 14 patients and progression was observed in about twelve. Response samples were obtained after a median of approximately eleven months of treatment, with a range of about 6 to 36 months. Cryopreserved peripheral blood mononuclear cells were obtained before treatment, at response, and at either sustained remission or disease progression. Of the 85 to 90 participants in the trial, roughly 26 had longitudinal samples available. All remission and progressive disease samples were collected while patients were still receiving ibrutinib. An average of about 260,000 productive templates and 94,082 productive rearrangements was obtained per sample. Results the study describes overall, beyond this receptor: Public clonotypes were rare and either shrank or stayed stable during treatment, and the rise in clonality at ibrutinib response reflected expansion of private clonotypes. Lymph node repertoires were not examined, and the timing of sampling was not matched between patients in sustained remission and those whose disease progressed. Baseline clonality was found to be higher than that of age-matched healthy donors and was strongly correlated with circulating CD8+ T-cell counts. Clonality rose at ibrutinib response, remained stable during sustained remission, and dropped back toward baseline at progression.

The germline V gene gives CDR1 as MGHDK and CDR2 as SYGVNS. V gives up 3 bases and J gives up 1 base, and the segment between their germline ends measures 16 bases. Reading from cysteine to phenylalanine, the CDR3 counts 16 amino acids. The entry retains the CDR3 DNA only, 48 bases that are in frame from base 1. Each clonotype received, on average, about 10x coverage in deep resolution sequencing performed on a MiSeq, where the target depth lay between 1 in 1 million and 1 in 200,000 T cells. The immunoSEQ hsTCRB Kit was used to generate the TCR beta libraries. Concerning the study's data processing: ImmunoSEQ Data Assistant and ImmunoSEQ Analyzer were used for data analysis, and V, D and J genes were assigned according to IMGT definitions. Clonality, which ranges from 0 to 1, was calculated by subtracting the normalized Shannon entropy of productive rearrangement frequencies from one. Public clonotype analysis was restricted to overrepresented clonotypes comprising at least 0.05% of each patient's repertoire. About twelve repertoires from age-matched healthy donors, obtained from immuneACCESS, served as clonality controls. TCRdb took this table from immuneACCESS and kept in-frame rearrangements with V and J called. Such tables lack part of the clones; where checked against another copy, unresolved V genes explain under half of the gap, and the rest is unexplained. V and J calls and clone size come straight from that table; D and trimming were deduced from the DNA. The sample includes hundreds of thousands of clones, with 70% observed a single time. Approximately 15% of the sample is in the top ten clones.

The time point label corresponds to: 20 to 30 months on ibrutinib. For TCR beta library preparation, approximately 2 micrograms of genomic DNA were isolated from cryopreserved PBMCs. Longitudinal blood samples from CLL patients receiving ibrutinib monotherapy were subjected to high-throughput TCR beta sequencing. The patients took part in an open-label, single-center phase 2 trial of ibrutinib monotherapy. The sequences come from PBMCs, collected after 24 months of ibrutinib treatment. The TCR was taken from a human donor with chronic lymphocytic leukemia. Here the chain combines TRBV25-1 and TRBJ2-7, and the D gene may be TRBD1, 5 bases matching. The CDR3 here reads CASSDEGVTFSYEQYF. The bases are TGTGCCAGCAGTGACGAAGGGGTGACTTTTTCCTACGAGCAGTACTTC.